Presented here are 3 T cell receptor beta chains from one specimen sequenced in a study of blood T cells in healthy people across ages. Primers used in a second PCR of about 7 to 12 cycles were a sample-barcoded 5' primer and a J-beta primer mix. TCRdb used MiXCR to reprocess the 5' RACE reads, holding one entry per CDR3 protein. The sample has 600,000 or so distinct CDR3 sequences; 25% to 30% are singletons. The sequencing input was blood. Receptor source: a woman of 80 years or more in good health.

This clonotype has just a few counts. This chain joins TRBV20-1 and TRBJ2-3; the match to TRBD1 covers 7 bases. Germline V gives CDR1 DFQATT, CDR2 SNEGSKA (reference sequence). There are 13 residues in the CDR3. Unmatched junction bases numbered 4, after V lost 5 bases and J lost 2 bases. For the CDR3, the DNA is TGCAGTGCTGACAGGGCGCACACAGATACGCAGTATTTT. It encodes CSADRAHTDTQYF.

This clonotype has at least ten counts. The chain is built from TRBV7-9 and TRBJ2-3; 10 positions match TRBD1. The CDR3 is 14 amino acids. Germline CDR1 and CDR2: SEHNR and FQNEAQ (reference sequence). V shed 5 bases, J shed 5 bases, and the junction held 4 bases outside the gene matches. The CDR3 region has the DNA TGTGCCAGCAGCATGGGACAGGGGATAGATACGCAGTATTTT. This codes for CASSMGQGIDTQYF. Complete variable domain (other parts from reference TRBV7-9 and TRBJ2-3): DTGVSQNPRHKITKRGQNVTFRCDPISEHNRLYWYRQTLGQGPEFLTYFQNEAQLEKSRLLSDRFSAERPKGSFSTLEIQRTEQGDSAMYLCASSMGQGIDTQYFGPGTRLTVL.

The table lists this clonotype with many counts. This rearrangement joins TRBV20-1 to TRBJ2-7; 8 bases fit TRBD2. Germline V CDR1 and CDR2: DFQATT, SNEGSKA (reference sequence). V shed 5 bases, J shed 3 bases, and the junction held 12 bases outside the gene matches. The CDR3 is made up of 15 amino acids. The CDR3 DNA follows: TGCAGTGCTGCTAAACCGGGGGGGCTTGTCTACGAGCAGTACTTC. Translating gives CSAAKPGGLVYEQYF.